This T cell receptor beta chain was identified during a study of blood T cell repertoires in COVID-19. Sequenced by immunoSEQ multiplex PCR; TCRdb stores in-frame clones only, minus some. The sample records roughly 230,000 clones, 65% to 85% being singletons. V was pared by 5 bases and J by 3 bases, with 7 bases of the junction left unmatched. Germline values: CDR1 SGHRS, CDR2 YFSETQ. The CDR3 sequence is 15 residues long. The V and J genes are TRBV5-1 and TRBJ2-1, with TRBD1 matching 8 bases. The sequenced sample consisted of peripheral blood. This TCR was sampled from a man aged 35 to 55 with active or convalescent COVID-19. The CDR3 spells CASRDTGQGYNEQFF. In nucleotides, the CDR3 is TGCGCCAGCAGGGATACCGGACAGGGCTACAATGAGCAGTTCTTC. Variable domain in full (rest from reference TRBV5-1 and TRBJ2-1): KAGVTQTPRYLIKTRGQQVTLSCSPISGHRSVSWYQQTPGQGLQFLFEYFSETQRNKGNFPGRFSGRQFSNSRSEMNVSTLELGDSALYLCASRDTGQGYNEQFFGPGTRLTVL.